The present T cell receptor beta chain was sequenced within a study of PD-1 blockade in classical Hodgkin lymphoma. Study-level background: Every 2 weeks, patients had 3 mg/kg nivolumab intravenously.

In regard to this clone: The same CDR3 arises from other DNA sequences in this sample as well.

Generated by immunoSEQ multiplex PCR, the TCRdb table keeps only in-frame clones and is missing some. The sample yields some 43,000 clones, about 85% seen once. All patients relapsed after autologous stem cell transplantation, and brentuximab vedotin exposure varied. Best response was recorded as complete response, partial response or progressive disease. The CDR3 totals 14 residues. The germline V gene has CDR1 KGHSH and CDR2 LQKENI. V was cut by 3 bases and J by 0 bases, with 8 bases left in between. The V call is TRBV18, the J call TRBJ1-1; D is possibly TRBD1 (6 bases). Sequencing used peripheral blood mononuclear cells (PBMCs), obtained before the second cycle of nivolumab. This clonotype was sampled from a human donor with classical Hodgkin lymphoma. CDR3 residues: CASSPDRMNTEAFF. The CDR3, as DNA: TGTGCCAGCTCACCCGACAGGATGAACACTGAAGCTTTCTTT.